This passage covers 7 T cell receptor beta chains from one sample sequenced in a study of breast tumors, draining lymph nodes, adjacent tissues. TCRdb reprocessed the multiplex PCR reads via MiXCR and lists one record per CDR3 protein. This table holds about 230,000 distinct CDR3 sequences, about 30% found once. Samples came from axillary lymph nodes draining the breast cancer. Sequenced input: axillary lymph node tissue. The receptors come from a female donor with breast cancer. Some clones in this sample may be carry-over from other donors' samples.

There are many counts of this clonotype. The chain couples TRBV14 to TRBJ2-2; the D is unclear. Per germline, CDR1 SGHDN and CDR2 FVKESK. Trimming took 6 bases from V and 6 from J, leaving 8 bases between them. This CDR3 is built from 12 residues. For the CDR3, the DNA is TGTGCCAGCAGACGAACTTCCGGGGAGCTGTTTTTT. Its protein product is CASRRTSGELFF.

The V and J genes are TRBV30 and TRBJ1-2; D unresolved. The CDR3 spans 12 residues. Germline assignment: CDR1 GTSNPN and CDR2 SVGIG (reference sequence). V was clipped by 4 bases and J by 12 bases, with 18 bases between them. The DNA for the CDR3 is TGTGCCTGGACCCCTGCCAGGAAAGGAAACACCTTC. Residues: CAWTPARKGNTF.

This clonotype was observed at least ten times. The rearrangement uses TRBV11-2 and TRBJ2-1; TRBD2 is a possible D gene (5 bases). With 1 base removed from V and 7 bases from J, the gap between germline ends came to 8 bases. CDR3 size: 13 residues. Looked up from germline, CDR1 is SGHAT and CDR2 is FQNNGV. Here the CDR3 DNA reads TGTGCCAGCAGCTTAGCCCCGGGGAATGAGCAGTTCTTC. Protein sequence: CASSLAPGNEQFF.

As for this clonotype: With a much larger clone just one base away, this may be a read error. The chain carries TRBV6-1 and TRBJ2-6; the D is unclear. CDR3 size: 17 residues. CDR1 and CDR2 (germline): MNHNS, SASEGT. CDR3 residues: CASSQAGQSSGANVLTF. CDR3 sequence (DNA): TGTGCCAGCAGTCAAGCCGGTCAGAGCTCTGGGGCCAACGTCCTGACTTTC.

This clonotype was counted ten times or more. This chain connects TRBV19 to TRBJ2-3; 8 bases are shared with TRBD2. The V segment lost 6 bases and the J segment 0 bases; nucleotides outside the gene matches: 5. Germline CDR1 reads LNHDA; CDR2 reads SQIVND (reference sequence). The CDR3 runs to 15 residues. CDR3 amino acids: CASRWSGGSTDTQYF. DNA for the CDR3: TGTGCCAGTAGATGGAGCGGGGGTAGCACAGATACGCAGTATTTT.

A note on this clonotype: The CDR3 does not end in the conserved phenylalanine or tryptophan, so this is likely a read error. The chain joins TRBV9 to TRBJ1-2; 9 bases agree with TRBD1. The CDR3 is made up of 17 amino acids. Looked up from germline, CDR1 is SGDLS and CDR2 is YYNGEE. V shed 3 bases, J shed 8 bases, and the junction held 17 bases outside the gene matches. CDR3: CASSDPLSEQGAGGYTL. For the CDR3, the DNA is TGTGCCAGCAGCGACCCCCTCAGTGAACAGGGGGCAGGGGGCTACACCCTC.

Comment on this clonotype: A read error is likely, as this CDR3 ends without the conserved phenylalanine or tryptophan. This chain links TRBV6-1 with TRBJ2-6; the match to TRBD1 covers 9 bases. CDR1 and CDR2 from the germline V gene are MNHNS and SASEGT. With V trimmed by 8 bases and J by 0 bases, 11 bases remained unmatched. The CDR3 is 18 residues long. The CDR3 coding sequence is TGTGCCAGCGGTTCGCCGGGACAGGGTCCCTCTGGGGCCAACGTCCTGACTTAC. Its protein is CASGSPGQGPSGANVLTY.